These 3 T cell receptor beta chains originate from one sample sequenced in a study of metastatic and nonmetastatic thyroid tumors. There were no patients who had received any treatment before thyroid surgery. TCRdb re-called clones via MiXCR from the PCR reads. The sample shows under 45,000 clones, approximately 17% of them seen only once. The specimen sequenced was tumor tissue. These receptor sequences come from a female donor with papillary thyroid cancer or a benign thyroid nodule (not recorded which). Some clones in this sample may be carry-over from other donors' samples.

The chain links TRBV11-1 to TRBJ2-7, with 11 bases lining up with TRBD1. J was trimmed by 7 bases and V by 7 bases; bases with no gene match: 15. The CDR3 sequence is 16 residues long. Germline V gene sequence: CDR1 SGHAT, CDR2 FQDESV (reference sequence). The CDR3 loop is CASTSGATGTGGEQYF. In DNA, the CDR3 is TGTGCCAGCACCAGTGGGGCTACCGGGACAGGGGGAGAGCAGTACTTC.

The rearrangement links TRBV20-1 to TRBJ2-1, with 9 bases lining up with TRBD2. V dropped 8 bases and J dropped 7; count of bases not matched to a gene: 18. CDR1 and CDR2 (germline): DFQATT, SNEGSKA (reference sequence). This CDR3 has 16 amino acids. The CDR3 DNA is TGCAGTCTCGAGGGGTCTAGCGGGGATCGCCGAAATGAGCAGTTCTTC. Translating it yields CSLEGSSGDRRNEQFF.

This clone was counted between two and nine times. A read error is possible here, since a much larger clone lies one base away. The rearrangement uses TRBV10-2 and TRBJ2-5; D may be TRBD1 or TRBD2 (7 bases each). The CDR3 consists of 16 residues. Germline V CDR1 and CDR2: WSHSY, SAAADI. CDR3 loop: CASRKGGTAGSEIQYF. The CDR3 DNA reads TGCGCCAGCAGGAAGGGAGGGACAGCCGGGAGTGAGATCCAGTACTTC.